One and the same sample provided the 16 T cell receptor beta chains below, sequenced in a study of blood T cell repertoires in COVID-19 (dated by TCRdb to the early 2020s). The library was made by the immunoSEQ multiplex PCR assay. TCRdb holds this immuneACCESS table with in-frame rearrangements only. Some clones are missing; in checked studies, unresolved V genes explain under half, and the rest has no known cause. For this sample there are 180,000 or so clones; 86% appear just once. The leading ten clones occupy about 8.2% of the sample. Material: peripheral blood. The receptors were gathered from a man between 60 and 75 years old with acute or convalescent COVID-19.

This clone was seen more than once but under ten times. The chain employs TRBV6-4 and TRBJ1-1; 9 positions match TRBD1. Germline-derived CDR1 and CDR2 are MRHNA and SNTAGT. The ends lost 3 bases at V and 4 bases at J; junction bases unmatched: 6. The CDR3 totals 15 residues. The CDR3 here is CASSDTQGAGTEAFF. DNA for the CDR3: TGTGCCAGCAGTGATACACAGGGGGCCGGCACTGAAGCTTTCTTT.

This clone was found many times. The CDR3 DNA is TGTGCCAGCAGCTTACCCCACGGGGGGAACACTGAAGCTTTCTTT. It is translated as CASSLPHGGNTEAFF. The gene calls are TRBV7-9 and TRBJ1-1; a weak D match, TRBD1 (5 bases). This CDR3 has 15 amino acids. V lost 2 bases and J lost 1, with 11 bases in between. Germline V gene data show CDR1 as SEHNR and CDR2 as FQNEAQ (reference sequence). The full variable domain, in which reference TRBV7-9 and TRBJ1-1 provide the parts outside the CDR3, is DTGVSQNPRHKITKRGQNVTFRCDPISEHNRLYWYRQTLGQGPEFLTYFQNEAQLEKSRLLSDRFSAERPKGSFSTLEIQRTEQGDSAMYLCASSLPHGGNTEAFFGQGTRLTVV.

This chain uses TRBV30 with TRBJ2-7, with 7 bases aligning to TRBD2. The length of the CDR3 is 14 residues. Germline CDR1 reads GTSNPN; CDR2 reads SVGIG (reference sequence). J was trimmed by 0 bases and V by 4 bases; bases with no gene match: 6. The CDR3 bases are TGTGCCTGGATACGGGAGGACCTCTCCTACGAGCAGTACTTC. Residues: CAWIREDLSYEQYF.

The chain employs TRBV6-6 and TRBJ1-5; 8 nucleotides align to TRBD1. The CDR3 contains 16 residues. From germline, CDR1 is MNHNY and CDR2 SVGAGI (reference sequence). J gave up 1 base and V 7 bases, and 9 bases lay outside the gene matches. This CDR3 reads CASTLGQATSNQPQHF. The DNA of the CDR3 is TGTGCCAGCACCTTGGGACAGGCAACCAGCAATCAGCCCCAGCATTTT.

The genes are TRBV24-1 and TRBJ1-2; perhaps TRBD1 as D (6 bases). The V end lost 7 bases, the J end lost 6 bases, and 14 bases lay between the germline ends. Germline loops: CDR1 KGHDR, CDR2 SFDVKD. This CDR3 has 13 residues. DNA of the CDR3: TGTGCCACCAGCCCCGGGCAGGGGAATGGCTACACCTTC. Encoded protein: CATSPGQGNGYTF.

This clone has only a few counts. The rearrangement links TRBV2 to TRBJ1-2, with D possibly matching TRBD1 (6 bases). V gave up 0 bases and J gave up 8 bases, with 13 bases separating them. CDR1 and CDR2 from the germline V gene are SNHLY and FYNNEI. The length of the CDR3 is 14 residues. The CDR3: CASSEASRGVGYTF. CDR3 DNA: TGTGCCAGCAGTGAAGCGTCCAGGGGAGTCGGCTACACCTTC.

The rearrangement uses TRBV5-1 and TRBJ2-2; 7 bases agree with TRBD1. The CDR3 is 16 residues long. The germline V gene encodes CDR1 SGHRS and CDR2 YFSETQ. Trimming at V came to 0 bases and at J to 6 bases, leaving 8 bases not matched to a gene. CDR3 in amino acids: CASSLEWQGVPGELFF. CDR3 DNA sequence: TGCGCCAGCAGCTTGGAGTGGCAGGGGGTACCCGGGGAGCTGTTTTTT.

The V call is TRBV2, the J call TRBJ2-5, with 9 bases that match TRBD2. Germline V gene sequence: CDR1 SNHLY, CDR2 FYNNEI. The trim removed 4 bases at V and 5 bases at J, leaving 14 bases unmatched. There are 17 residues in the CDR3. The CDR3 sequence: CASSGRRLAVGKETQYF. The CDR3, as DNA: TGTGCCAGCAGTGGACGCAGACTAGCGGTTGGCAAGGAGACCCAGTACTTC.

CDR3 protein: CASSLGLFTGRGNEQFF. As DNA, the CDR3 is TGTGCCAGCAGCCTCGGACTATTTACGGGAAGGGGAAATGAGCAGTTCTTC. The chain links TRBV14 to TRBJ2-1; D is perhaps TRBD2 (6 bases). The germline V and J ends were trimmed by 4 bases and 7 bases, with 23 bases remaining between them. There are 17 residues in the CDR3. Germline CDR1 reads SGHDN; CDR2 reads FVKESK.

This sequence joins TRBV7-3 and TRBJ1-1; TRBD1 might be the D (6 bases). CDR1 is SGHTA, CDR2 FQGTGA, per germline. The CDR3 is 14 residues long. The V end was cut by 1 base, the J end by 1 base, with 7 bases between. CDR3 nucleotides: TGTGCCAGCAGCTTAATGGGACAGAACACTGAAGCTTTCTTT. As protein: CASSLMGQNTEAFF.

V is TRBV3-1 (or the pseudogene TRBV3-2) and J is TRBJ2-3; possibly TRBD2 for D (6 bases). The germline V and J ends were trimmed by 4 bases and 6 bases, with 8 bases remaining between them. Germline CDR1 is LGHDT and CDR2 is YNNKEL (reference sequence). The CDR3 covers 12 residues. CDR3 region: CASSPSGDTQYF. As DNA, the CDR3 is TGTGCCAGCAGCCCCAGCGGGGATACGCAGTATTTT.

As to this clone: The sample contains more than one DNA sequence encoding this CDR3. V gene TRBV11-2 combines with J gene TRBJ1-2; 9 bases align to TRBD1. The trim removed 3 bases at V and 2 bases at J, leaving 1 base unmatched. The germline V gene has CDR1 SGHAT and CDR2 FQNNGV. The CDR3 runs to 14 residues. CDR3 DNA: TGTGCCAGCAGCTTGGGGACAGGGAACTATGGCTACACCTTC. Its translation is CASSLGTGNYGYTF. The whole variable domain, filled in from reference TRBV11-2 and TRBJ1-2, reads EAGVAQSPRYKIIEKRQSVAFWCNPISGHATLYWYQQILGQGPKLLIQFQNNGVVDDSQLPKDRFSAERLKGVDSTLKIQPAKLEDSAVYLCASSLGTGNYGYTFGSGTRLTVV.

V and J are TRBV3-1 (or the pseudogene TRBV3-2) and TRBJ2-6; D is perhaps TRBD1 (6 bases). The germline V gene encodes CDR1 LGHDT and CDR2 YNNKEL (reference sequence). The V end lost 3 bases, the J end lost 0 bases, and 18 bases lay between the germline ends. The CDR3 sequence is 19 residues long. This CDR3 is CASSQYREIMGSGANVLTF. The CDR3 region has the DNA TGTGCCAGCAGCCAGTACAGGGAAATAATGGGCTCTGGGGCCAACGTCCTGACTTTC.

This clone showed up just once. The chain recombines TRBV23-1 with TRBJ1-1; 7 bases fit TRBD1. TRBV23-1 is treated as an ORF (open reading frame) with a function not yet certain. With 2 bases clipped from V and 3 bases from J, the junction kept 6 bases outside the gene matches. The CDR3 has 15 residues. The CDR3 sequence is CASSQDDRADTEAFF. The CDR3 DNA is TGCGCCAGCAGTCAAGATGACAGGGCGGACACTGAAGCTTTCTTT.

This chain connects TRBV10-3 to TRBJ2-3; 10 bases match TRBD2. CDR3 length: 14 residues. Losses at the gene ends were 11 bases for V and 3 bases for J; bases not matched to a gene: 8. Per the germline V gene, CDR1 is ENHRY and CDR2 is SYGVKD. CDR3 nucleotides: TGTGCCGGGCGCCCTAGCGGGAGTACAGATACGCAGTATTTT. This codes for CAGRPSGSTDTQYF.

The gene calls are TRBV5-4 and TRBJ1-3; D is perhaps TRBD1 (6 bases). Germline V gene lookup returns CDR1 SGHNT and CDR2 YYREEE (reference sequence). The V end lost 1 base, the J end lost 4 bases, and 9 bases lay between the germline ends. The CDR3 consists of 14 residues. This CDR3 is CASSLPGTGNTIYF. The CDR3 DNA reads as TGTGCCAGCAGCTTGCCCGGGACAGGAAACACCATATATTTT.